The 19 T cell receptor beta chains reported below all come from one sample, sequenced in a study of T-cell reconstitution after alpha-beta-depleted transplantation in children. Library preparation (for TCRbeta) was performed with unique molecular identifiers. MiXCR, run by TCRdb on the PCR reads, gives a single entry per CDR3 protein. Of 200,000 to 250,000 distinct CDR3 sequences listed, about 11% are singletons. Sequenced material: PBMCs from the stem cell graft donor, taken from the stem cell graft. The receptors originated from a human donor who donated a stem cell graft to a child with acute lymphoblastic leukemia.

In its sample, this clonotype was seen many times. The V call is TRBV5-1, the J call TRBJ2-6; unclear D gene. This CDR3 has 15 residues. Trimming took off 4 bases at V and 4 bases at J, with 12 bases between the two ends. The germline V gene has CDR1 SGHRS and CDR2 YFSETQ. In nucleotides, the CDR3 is TGCGCCAGCAGCCCTATGGACCCCGGGGCCAACGTCCTGACTTTC. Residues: CASSPMDPGANVLTF.

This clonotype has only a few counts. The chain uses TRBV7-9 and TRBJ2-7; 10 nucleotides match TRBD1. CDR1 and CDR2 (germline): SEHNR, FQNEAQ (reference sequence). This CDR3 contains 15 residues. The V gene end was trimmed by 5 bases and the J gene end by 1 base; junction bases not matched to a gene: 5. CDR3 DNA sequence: TGTGCCAGCAGCAACCGACAGGGGGCTTCCTACGAGCAGTACTTC. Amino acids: CASSNRQGASYEQYF.

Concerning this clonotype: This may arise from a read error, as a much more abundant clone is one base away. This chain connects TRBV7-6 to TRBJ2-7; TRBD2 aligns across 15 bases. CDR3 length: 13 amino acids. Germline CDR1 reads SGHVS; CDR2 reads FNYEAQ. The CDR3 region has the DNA TGTGCCAGCAGCGCCCGGACTAGCGGGAGGGTCCACTTC. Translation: CASSARTSGRVHF.

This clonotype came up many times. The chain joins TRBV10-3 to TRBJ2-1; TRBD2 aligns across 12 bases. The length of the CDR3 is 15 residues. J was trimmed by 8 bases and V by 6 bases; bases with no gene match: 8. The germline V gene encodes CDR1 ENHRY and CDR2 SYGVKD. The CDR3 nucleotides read TGTGCCATCAGCCCACTAGCGGGGGGTAACGATGAGCAGTTCTTC. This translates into CAISPLAGGNDEQFF.

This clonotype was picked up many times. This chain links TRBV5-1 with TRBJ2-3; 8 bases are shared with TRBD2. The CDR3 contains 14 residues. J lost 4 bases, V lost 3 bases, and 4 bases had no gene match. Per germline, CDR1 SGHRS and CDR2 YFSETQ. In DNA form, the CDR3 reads TGCGCCAGCAGCTCGAGCGGGAGCCCAGATACGCAGTATTTT. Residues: CASSSSGSPDTQYF.

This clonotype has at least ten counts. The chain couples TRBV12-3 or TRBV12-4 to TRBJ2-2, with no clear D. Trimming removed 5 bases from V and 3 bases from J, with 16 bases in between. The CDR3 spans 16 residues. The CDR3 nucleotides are TGTGCCAGCAGTCCGCCCGATTGGCGGCACACCGGGGAGCTGTTTTTT. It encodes CASSPPDWRHTGELFF.

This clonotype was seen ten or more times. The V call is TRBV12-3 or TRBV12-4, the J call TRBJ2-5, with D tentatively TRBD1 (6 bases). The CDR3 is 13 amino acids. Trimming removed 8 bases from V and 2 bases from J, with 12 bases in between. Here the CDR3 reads CASEDRPQETQYF. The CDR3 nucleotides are TGTGCCAGCGAGGACAGACCTCAAGAGACCCAGTACTTC.

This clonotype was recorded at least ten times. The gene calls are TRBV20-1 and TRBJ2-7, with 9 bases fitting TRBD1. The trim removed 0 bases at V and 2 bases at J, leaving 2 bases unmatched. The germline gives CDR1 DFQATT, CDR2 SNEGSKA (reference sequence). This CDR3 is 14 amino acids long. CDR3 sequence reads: CSARDGQGTYEQYF. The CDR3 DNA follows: TGCAGTGCTAGAGATGGACAGGGGACCTACGAGCAGTACTTC.

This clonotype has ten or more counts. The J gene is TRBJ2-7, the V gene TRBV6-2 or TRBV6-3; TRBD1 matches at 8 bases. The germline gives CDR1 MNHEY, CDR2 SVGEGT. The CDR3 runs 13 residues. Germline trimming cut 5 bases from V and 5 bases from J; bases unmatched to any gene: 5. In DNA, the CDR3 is TGTGCCAGCAGTACCGCGGACAGGGACGAGCAGTACTTC. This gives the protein CASSTADRDEQYF.

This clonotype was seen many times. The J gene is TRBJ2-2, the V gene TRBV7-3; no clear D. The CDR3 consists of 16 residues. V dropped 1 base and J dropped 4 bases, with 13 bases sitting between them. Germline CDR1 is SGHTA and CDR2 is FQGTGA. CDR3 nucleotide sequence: TGTGCCAGCAGCTTAAGAGGCTCCGTGGGCACCGGGGAGCTGTTTTTT. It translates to CASSLRGSVGTGELFF.

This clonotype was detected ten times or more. The CDR3 DNA follows: TGTGCCAGCAGGTCTCACTACAATGAGCAGTTCTTC. Translation: CASRSHYNEQFF. The chain has TRBV5-5 and TRBJ2-1; D gene uncertain. Between the trimmed V and J ends, which lost 5 bases and 3 bases, there was a span of 6 bases. CDR1 and CDR2 (germline): SGHKS, YYEKEE (reference sequence). The CDR3 totals 12 residues.

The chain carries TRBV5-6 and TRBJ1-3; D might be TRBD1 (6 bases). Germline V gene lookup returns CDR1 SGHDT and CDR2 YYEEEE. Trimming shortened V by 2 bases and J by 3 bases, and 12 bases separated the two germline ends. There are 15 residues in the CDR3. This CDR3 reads CASSFSSGDGNTIYF. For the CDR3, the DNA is TGTGCCAGCAGCTTCAGCTCAGGGGATGGAAACACCATATATTTT.

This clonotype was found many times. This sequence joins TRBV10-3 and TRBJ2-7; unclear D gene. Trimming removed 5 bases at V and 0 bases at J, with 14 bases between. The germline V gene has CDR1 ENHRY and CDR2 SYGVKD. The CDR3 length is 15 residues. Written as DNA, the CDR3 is TGTGCCATCAGTAAAATACAGAAGAGCTCCTACGAGCAGTACTTC. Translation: CAISKIQKSSYEQYF.

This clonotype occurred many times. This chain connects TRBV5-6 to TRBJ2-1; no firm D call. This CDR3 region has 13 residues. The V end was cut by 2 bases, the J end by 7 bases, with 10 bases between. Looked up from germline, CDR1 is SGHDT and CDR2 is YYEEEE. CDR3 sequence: CASSLGRRNEQFF. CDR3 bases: TGTGCCAGCAGCTTAGGACGACGGAATGAGCAGTTCTTC.

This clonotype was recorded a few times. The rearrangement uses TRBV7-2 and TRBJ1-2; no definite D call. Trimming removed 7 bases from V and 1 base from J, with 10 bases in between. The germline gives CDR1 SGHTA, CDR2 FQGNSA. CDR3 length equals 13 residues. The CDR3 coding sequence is TGTGCCAGCAACAGCGGTTATAACTATGGCTACACCTTC. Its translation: CASNSGYNYGYTF.

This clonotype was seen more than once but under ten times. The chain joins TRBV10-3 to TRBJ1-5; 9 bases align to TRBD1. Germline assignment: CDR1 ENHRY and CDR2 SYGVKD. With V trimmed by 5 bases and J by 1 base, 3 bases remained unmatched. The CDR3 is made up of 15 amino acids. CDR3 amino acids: CAISSQGASNQPQHF. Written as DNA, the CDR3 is TGTGCCATCAGTTCACAGGGGGCGAGCAATCAGCCCCAGCATTTT.

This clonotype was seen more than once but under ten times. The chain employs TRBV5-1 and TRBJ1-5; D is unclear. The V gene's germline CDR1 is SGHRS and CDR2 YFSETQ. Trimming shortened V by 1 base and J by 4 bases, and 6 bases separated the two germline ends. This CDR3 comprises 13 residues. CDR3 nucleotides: TGCGCCAGCAGCTTGAGACCGAATCAGCCCCAGCATTTT. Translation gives CASSLRPNQPQHF.

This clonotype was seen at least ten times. The CDR3 spells CASSLRGRGHEQFF. CDR3 DNA sequence: TGTGCCAGCAGTTTAAGGGGTAGGGGACATGAGCAGTTCTTC. J is TRBJ2-1 and V is TRBV28; D is tentatively TRBD1 or TRBD2 (5 bases each). CDR3 length: 14 amino acids. Deletions cut 2 bases from V and 8 bases from J, with 13 bases between. CDR1 and CDR2 (germline): MDHEN, SYDVKM.

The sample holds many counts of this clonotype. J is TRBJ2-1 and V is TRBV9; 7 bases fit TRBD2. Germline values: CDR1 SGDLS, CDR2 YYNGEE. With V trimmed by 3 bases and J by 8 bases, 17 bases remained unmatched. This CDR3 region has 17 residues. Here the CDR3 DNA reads TGTGCCAGCAGCGATCCCCCCCGACTAGCAACTTCCGATGAGCAGTTCTTC. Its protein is CASSDPPRLATSDEQFF.